This TCR beta chain stems from a study of blood T cell repertoires in COVID-19. Germline lookup yields CDR1 SGHDN and CDR2 FVKESK. The CDR3 sequence is 14 residues long. V was shortened by 1 base and J by 3 bases, with 9 bases between the two germline ends. Clones were sequenced by immunoSEQ multiplex PCR, and TCRdb holds only the in-frame ones, with some missing. The sample has roughly 100,000 clones, around 92% seen once. The receptor was derived from a man younger than 35 with acute or convalescent COVID-19. J is TRBJ1-2 and V is TRBV14; tentative D call: TRBD1 (6 bases). Sequencing was done on a sample of peripheral blood. The CDR3 DNA follows: TGTGCCAGCAGCCAAGGGGGGGGCGACTATGGCTACACCTTC. It translates to CASSQGGGDYGYTF.